These 8 T cell receptor beta chains originate from one sample sequenced in a study of T cell responses to AZD1222 COVID-19 vaccine. Assay used: immunoSEQ multiplex PCR; TCRdb lists only in-frame clones, some missing. The table lists some 62,000 clones, roughly three quarters of them singletons. The sample here was peripheral blood, taken on day 0 of AZD1222 vaccination. The receptors derive from an adult in good health.

V gene TRBV6-2 or TRBV6-3 combines with J gene TRBJ2-5; D is undetermined. CDR3 length equals 14 residues. Trimming left V 5 bases short and J 8 bases short, with 18 bases between. Germline values: CDR1 MNHEY, CDR2 SVGEGT. CDR3 DNA: TGTGCCAGCAGTCTCCTCTCCCCACCAGACACCCAGTACTTC. Translation gives CASSLLSPPDTQYF.

This clone was detected a few times. The chain has TRBV6-2 or TRBV6-3 and TRBJ2-1, with 14 bases aligning to TRBD2. Per germline, CDR1 MNHEY and CDR2 SVGEGT. The J segment lost 6 bases and the V segment lost 4 bases, leaving 2 bases of the junction unmatched. This CDR3 has 15 residues. The CDR3 sequence is CASSWTSGGSNEQFF. The CDR3 DNA follows: TGTGCCAGCAGTTGGACTAGCGGGGGGAGCAATGAGCAGTTCTTC.

This clone was observed a single time. The chain combines TRBV9 with TRBJ1-2; weak D call: TRBD1 (6 bases). CDR1 and CDR2 from the germline V gene are SGDLS and YYNGEE. Trimming stripped 5 bases from V and 0 bases from J, with 14 bases between. The CDR3 extends over 15 amino acids. The CDR3 protein is CASSFWDIPNYGYTF. The CDR3 DNA follows: TGTGCCAGCAGTTTTTGGGACATCCCTAACTATGGCTACACCTTC.

V and J are TRBV2 and TRBJ2-2, with D perhaps matching TRBD1 (6 bases). V lost 6 bases, J lost 5 bases, and 13 bases lay in between. Germline CDR1 and CDR2: SNHLY and FYNNEI. The CDR3 has 14 amino acids. In DNA form, the CDR3 reads TGTGCCAGCAGAACAGGGAGTATAACCGGGGAGCTGTTTTTT. It codes for CASRTGSITGELFF.

The chain has TRBV28 and TRBJ1-2; D might be TRBD1 (6 bases). Germline CDR1 MDHEN, CDR2 SYDVKM. The CDR3 runs 11 residues. V was pared by 3 bases and J by 7 bases, with 6 bases between. CDR3 sequence (DNA): TGTGCCAGCAGTTTCAGGGGTGGCTACACCTTC. It codes for CASSFRGGYTF.

The chain carries TRBV4-1 and TRBJ2-7, with 11 bases matching TRBD1. V lost 1 base to trimming and J lost 3 bases; unmatched junction nucleotides: 2. Germline V gene lookup returns CDR1 MGHRA and CDR2 YSYEKL. The CDR3 is made up of 15 amino acids. The CDR3 protein is CASSQGDRGSYEQYF. In nucleotides, the CDR3 is TGCGCCAGCAGCCAAGGGGACAGGGGGAGCTACGAGCAGTACTTC.

The V gene is TRBV19, the J gene TRBJ2-1, with D hard to call. The germline gives CDR1 LNHDA, CDR2 SQIVND (reference sequence). Trimming shortened V by 3 bases and J by 0 bases, and 9 bases separated the two germline ends. The CDR3 totals 15 residues. For the CDR3, the DNA is TGTGCCAGTAGTATCAACGGCCGCTCCTACAATGAGCAGTTCTTC. Translated: CASSINGRSYNEQFF. Full variable domain (outside the CDR3, taken from reference TRBV19 and TRBJ2-1): DGGITQSPKYLFRKEGQNVTLSCEQNLNHDAMYWYRQDPGQGLRLIYYSQIVNDFQKGDIAEGYSVSREKKESFPLTVTSAQKNPTAFYLCASSINGRSYNEQFFGPGTRLTVL.

This chain connects TRBV3-1 (or the pseudogene TRBV3-2) to TRBJ2-5; tentatively, D is TRBD1 or TRBD2 (5 bases each). Trimming shortened V by 7 bases and J by 5 bases, and 14 bases separated the two germline ends. CDR3 length: 13 residues. Germline V lookup: CDR1 LGHDT, CDR2 YNNKEL (reference sequence). The CDR3 DNA is TGTGCCAGCACCATCAGGGAGTCGGAGACCCAGTACTTC. Residues: CASTIRESETQYF.